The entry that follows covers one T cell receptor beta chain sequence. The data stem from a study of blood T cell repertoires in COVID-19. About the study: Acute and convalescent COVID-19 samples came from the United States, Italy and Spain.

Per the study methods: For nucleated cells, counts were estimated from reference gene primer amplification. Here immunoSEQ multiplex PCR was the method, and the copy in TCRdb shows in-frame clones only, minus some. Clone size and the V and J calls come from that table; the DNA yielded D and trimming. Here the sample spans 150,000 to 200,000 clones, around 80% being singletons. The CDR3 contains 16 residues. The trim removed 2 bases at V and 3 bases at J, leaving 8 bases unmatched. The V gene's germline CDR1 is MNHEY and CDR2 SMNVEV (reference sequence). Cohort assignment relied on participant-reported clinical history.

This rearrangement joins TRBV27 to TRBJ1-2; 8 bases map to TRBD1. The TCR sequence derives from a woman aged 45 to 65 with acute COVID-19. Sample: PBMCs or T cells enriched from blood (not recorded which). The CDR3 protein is CASSLKGQGLDYGYTF. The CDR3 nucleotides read TGTGCCAGCAGTTTAAAAGGACAGGGTTTGGACTATGGCTACACCTTC.